Listed here is a single TCR beta chain. Its recognized antigen is unknown. No base-level quality is on record; no much larger clone is a single base apart. High-throughput TCR beta sequencing profiled peripheral blood CD8+ and CD4+ T cells from healthy donors, Susac syndrome patients and multiple sclerosis patients. The Susac syndrome patients fulfilled recently defined diagnostic criteria for definite or probable disease. Bulk CD8+ and CD4+ T cells were purified by magnetic negative isolation, while CD8+ TEMRA cells were enriched using FACS. Blood was drawn into EDTA tubes, processed within 24 hours, and PBMCs were isolated by density gradient centrifugation. PBMCs intended for TCR sequencing were cryopreserved in liquid nitrogen and were subsequently thawed in a 37 degrees C water bath. A purity of at least 90% was achieved for sorted or isolated CD4+, CD8+ and CD8+ TEMRA cells. RNA was extracted using the RNeasy kit, and roughly 0.45 to 1 ug of the RNA was reverse transcribed with random hexamers. The immunoSEQ multiplex PCR assay, which covers 54 Vbeta and 13 Jbeta segments, was used to amplify TCR beta CDR3 regions. To correct PCR amplification bias, a synthetic template baseline was used for both primer optimization and computational correction. The authors' pipeline ran thus. Reads were annotated to V, D and J genes according to IMGT and were analyzed with immunoSEQ Analyzer, with only productive sequences retained. To calculate clonality, Shannon entropy was normalized by log2 of the number of productive unique sequences and then subtracted from one. For each patient and control, public and private clones were evaluated within the 100 most prevalent clones. Susac-specific clones were defined as absent from healthy and MS cohorts, 800 to 1,200 published viral clones and other ImmuneACCESS disease sequences. The public reads were quality trimmed at Q25 with fastp and then assembled into clones with MiXCR by TCRdb, keeping productive beta chains. Each entry merges the rows of one CDR3 protein and shows their most common DNA and genes. These V and J calls derive from TCRdb rather than the authors' analysis. The sample includes around 140,000 distinct CDR3 sequences, with more than 85% observed a single time. The ten largest clones represent 0.13% to 0.15% of the sample.

The data are from a study of CD8 T cells in Susac syndrome (dated 2019 in TCRdb). Regarding the complete study: Among the sequenced Susac syndrome patients, more than 5 had clinically active disease and under 10 were in clinical remission. At blood withdrawal, Susac syndrome patients were either therapy-naive, taking corticosteroids (in some cases with IVIg as well), or taking IVIg alone. Whether CD8+ T cell activation and differentiation in Susac syndrome was antigen driven was tested using repertoire sequencing. Overall study outcomes, separate from this receptor: The CD4+ T cell repertoire of patients with Susac syndrome showed no detectable clonal expansion. The number of individuals in the TCR sequencing and HLA analysis was recognized as being relatively small.

The CDR3 contains 14 residues, cysteine and phenylalanine counted. The entry retains the CDR3 DNA only, 42 bases that are in frame from base 1. Trimming takes 2 bases from V and 6 bases from J, and the germline ends sit 17 bases apart. CDR1 and CDR2 were assigned from the germline V gene as SQVTM and ANQGSEA. The TCR originated in a human donor with Susac syndrome. The source material was CD4+ T cells from PBMCs. The chain couples TRBV29-1 to TRBJ2-7; the D element might be TRBD1 or TRBD2, as each aligns at 5 bases. The CDR3 loop reads CSVEMGVPSGEQYF. The nucleotides are TGCAGCGTTGAAATGGGGGTCCCCTCCGGCGAGCAGTACTTC.